A selection of T cell receptor beta chains follows, all from one sample in a study of control samples from healthy donors and cancer patients. Some clones are missing from TCRdb's copy, which holds only in-frame ones; the method was immunoSEQ multiplex PCR. Of roughly 170,000 clones listed, approximately 95% are singletons. Sequenced sample: blood. The receptor set was obtained from a man between 18 and 29 years old in good health. The CDR3 runs from the conserved cysteine through the conserved F or W. The D gene is left open where the match is weak. Expanded clones are given a class, and other clones once, few, many or no size at all.

DNA	CDR3	D	V	size	J
TGTGCCAGCAGCTTGGCCAGGACTAGCGGCGGACAAGAGACCCAGTACTTC	CASSLARTSGGQETQYF	TRBD2	TRBV5-8	NA	TRBJ2-5
TGTGCCAGCTCAAGGGACAGGGCTGCGAACACCGGGGAGCTGTTTTTT	CASSRDRAANTGELFF	TRBD1	TRBV18	NA	TRBJ2-2
TGCGCCAGCAGCCCAGGAGAGACCGTCCCGGGACTAGCGGGGGGGCCTGGGGAGACCCAGTACTTC	CASSPGETVPGLAGGPGETQYF	TRBD2	TRBV4-1	NA	TRBJ2-5
TGTGCCTGGAGTTCAGGGAGCTCCTACGAGCAGTACTTC	CAWSSGSSYEQYF	NA	TRBV30	NA	TRBJ2-7
TGTGCCAGCAGCTCTCTGGACGGAAAGTATAGCAATCAGCCCCAGCATTTT	CASSSLDGKYSNQPQHF	NA	TRBV7-8	NA	TRBJ1-5
TGTGCCACCAGCTTCCCTGGAAACACCATATATTTT	CATSFPGNTIYF	NA	TRBV15	NA	TRBJ1-3
TGTGCCAGCAGTCTCCTACAGGGAACTGGAAACACCATATATTTT	CASSLLQGTGNTIYF	NA	TRBV6-5	NA	TRBJ1-3
TGCGCCAGCAGCCAAGATACCCGACTAGTGGGAAAACTGTTTTTT	CASSQDTRLVGKLFF	NA	TRBV4-1	NA	TRBJ1-4
TGTGCCAGCAGCAAATTCCCTAGCGGGGGGGTCCAGGGCACAGATACGCAGTATTTT	CASSKFPSGGVQGTDTQYF	NA	TRBV21-1	NA	TRBJ2-3
TGTGCCAGCAGCGTAGTGCAGGGATTGAACACTGAAGCTTTCTTT	CASSVVQGLNTEAFF	NA	TRBV9	NA	TRBJ1-1
TGTGCCAGCAGCGCCAGACTAGCGGGGAACTCCTACAATGAGCAGTTCTTC	CASSARLAGNSYNEQFF	TRBD2	TRBV9	NA	TRBJ2-1
TGTGCCAGCTCACCACCTCTTACTAGCGGCCAAGAGACCCAGTACTTC	CASSPPLTSGQETQYF	TRBD2	TRBV18	NA	TRBJ2-5
TGTGCCAGCAGCTTTCGACTCGTGGACAGGGGACTCTACAATGAGCAGTTCTTC	CASSFRLVDRGLYNEQFF	TRBD1	TRBV5-5	NA	TRBJ2-1
TGCGCCAGCAGCCCATCGGGACAGGGCACAGATACGCAGTATTTT	CASSPSGQGTDTQYF	TRBD1	TRBV5-1	NA	TRBJ2-3
TGTGCCAGCAGCGGGAGCGGGACCTCTGGAAACACCATATATTTT	CASSGSGTSGNTIYF	NA	TRBV5-6	once	TRBJ1-3
TGTGCCAGCAGTCCTAGCGGGGGGCCTCCCGGGGAGCTGTTTTTT	CASSPSGGPPGELFF	TRBD2	TRBV3-1/TRBV3-2	NA	TRBJ2-2
TGCGCCAGCAGCTTGGATACAGATACGCAGTATTTT	CASSLDTDTQYF	NA	TRBV5-1	NA	TRBJ2-3
TGTGCCAGTAGGAGATCGGGGACCTACGAGCAGTACTTC	CASRRSGTYEQYF	NA	TRBV19	NA	TRBJ2-7
TGCGCCAGCACCTGGAGCGGGGGGCCGGGCGGGGAGCTGTTTTTT	CASTWSGGPGGELFF	TRBD2	TRBV4-1	NA	TRBJ2-2
TGTGCCAGCAGTGAAGCGAATCGGGAAAACGAAGCTTTCTTT	CASSEANRENEAFF	NA	TRBV2	NA	TRBJ1-1
TGTGCCAGCAGTTTTAGTCGGGGGCGGCTCGGCAATCAGCCCCAGCATTTT	CASSFSRGRLGNQPQHF	NA	TRBV28	NA	TRBJ1-5
TGTGCCAGGCGTTGGTCTGGGCCCCAAGAGACCCAGTACTTC	CARRWSGPQETQYF	NA	TRBV2	NA	TRBJ2-5
TGTGCCAGCCGTCCCGGAGCCAAAAACATTCAGTACTTC	CASRPGAKNIQYF	NA	TRBV6-5	NA	TRBJ2-4
TGCAGCGTCAGACAGTTTAATGAAAAACTGTTTTTT	CSVRQFNEKLFF	NA	TRBV29-1	NA	TRBJ1-4
TGTGCCAGCTCACCGTCGACTAGTTCCAATGAGCAGTTCTTC	CASSPSTSSNEQFF	NA	TRBV18	NA	TRBJ2-1